A single sample gave rise to the 13 T cell receptor beta chains below, sequenced in a study of T cell responses to AZD1222 COVID-19 vaccine (dated by TCRdb to the early 2020s). The time point label for this specimen denotes: baseline before first vaccination. To prepare the library, the immunoSEQ multiplex PCR assay was applied. TCRdb took this table from immuneACCESS and kept in-frame rearrangements with V and J called. Such tables lack part of the clones; where checked against another copy, unresolved V genes explain under half of the gap, and the rest is unexplained. This sample comprises around 110,000 clones, 90% to 95% of them detected only once. The ten largest make up 2.5% to 3% of the sample. The starting material was peripheral blood, obtained on day 0 of AZD1222 vaccination. These receptors all come from an adult in good health.

The V call is TRBV28, the J call TRBJ2-7; 8 positions agree with TRBD1. This CDR3 has 17 residues. Germline CDR1 MDHEN, CDR2 SYDVKM. V lost 6 bases, J lost 8 bases, and 21 bases stayed unmatched. The CDR3 protein is CASSNPRDRPPWGKQYF. For the CDR3, the DNA is TGTGCCAGCAGCAATCCTAGGGACAGGCCTCCATGGGGCAAGCAGTACTTC.

The V and J genes are TRBV7-9 and TRBJ2-3; D not certain. This CDR3 contains 12 residues. The ends were cut back, 6 bases at V and 2 bases at J, with 6 bases in the middle. Germline V gene lookup returns CDR1 SEHNR and CDR2 FQNEAQ (reference sequence). This CDR3 is CASRTATDTQYF. The CDR3 coding sequence is TGTGCCAGCAGGACCGCCACAGATACGCAGTATTTT.

CDR3 residues: CAISDRGNTEAFF. As DNA, the CDR3 is TGTGCCATCTCCGACAGGGGGAACACTGAAGCTTTCTTT. V and J are TRBV10-3 and TRBJ1-1, with 8 bases fitting TRBD1. Trimming cost V 8 bases and J 1 base; bases outside gene matches: 3. This CDR3 contains 13 residues. The germline CDR1 and CDR2 sequences are ENHRY and SYGVKD.

The chain recombines TRBV20-1 with TRBJ2-7; TRBD1 aligns across 7 bases. The CDR3 runs 11 residues. In germline, CDR1 is DFQATT, CDR2 SNEGSKA (reference sequence). V shed 5 bases and J 5 bases; nucleotides not matched to a gene: 3. CDR3 sequence: CSAGTEDEQYF. The DNA for the CDR3 is TGCAGTGCTGGGACAGAAGACGAGCAGTACTTC.

V gene TRBV28 combines with J gene TRBJ2-7; the D gene is possibly TRBD2 (6 bases). The CDR3 has 15 amino acids. Trimming took off 4 bases at V and 0 bases at J, with 13 bases between the two ends. Germline CDR1 is MDHEN and CDR2 is SYDVKM. In DNA, the CDR3 is TGTGCCAGCAGTTCCACTAGCATGAGCTCCTACGAGCAGTACTTC. Encoded protein: CASSSTSMSSYEQYF.

The gene calls are TRBV14 and TRBJ1-6, with no clear D. The length of the CDR3 is 15 residues. The V and J ends lost 4 bases and 3 bases respectively, with 10 bases between them. Germline V gives CDR1 SGHDN, CDR2 FVKESK. DNA for the CDR3: TGTGCCAGCAGCCCAAACCTGGTCTATAATTCACCCCTCCACTTT. It specifies CASSPNLVYNSPLHF.

A single count supports this clone. This chain uses TRBV6-4 with TRBJ1-4; D is unclear. Germline V gene sequence: CDR1 MRHNA, CDR2 SNTAGT. This CDR3 is 12 amino acids long. The germline V and J ends were trimmed by 0 bases and 8 bases, with 4 bases remaining between them. The CDR3 nucleotides read TGTGCCAGCAGTGACTCCGAGGAAAAACTGTTTTTT. This codes for CASSDSEEKLFF.

This clone turned up a few times. This CDR3 is also generated by other DNA sequences in the sample. The V and J genes are TRBV27 and TRBJ1-2; D perhaps matches TRBD1 (5 bases). The CDR3 is made up of 13 amino acids. From germline, CDR1 is MNHEY and CDR2 SMNVEV (reference sequence). Trimming took off 4 bases at V and 2 bases at J, with 8 bases between the two ends. The CDR3 spells CASSWDGNYGYTF. CDR3 nucleotide sequence: TGTGCCAGCAGTTGGGACGGGAACTATGGCTACACCTTC.

The chain carries TRBV10-1 and TRBJ2-3; D ambiguous. V lost 2 bases, J lost 6 bases, and 9 bases lay in between. The germline CDR1 and CDR2 sequences are WNHNN and SYGVQD (reference sequence). The CDR3 is 13 residues long. For the CDR3, the DNA is TGCGCCAGCAGTGAGGACCTCTGGGATACGCAGTATTTT. Translating gives CASSEDLWDTQYF.

This chain uses TRBV4-1 with TRBJ2-5, with D possibly being TRBD2 (6 bases). Trimming took off 2 bases at V and 7 bases at J, with 14 bases between the two ends. This CDR3 region has 14 residues. Germline V CDR1 and CDR2: MGHRA, YSYEKL. For the CDR3, the DNA is TGCGCCAGCAGCCAACCGAGGAGGGCGGGGACCCAGTACTTC. It translates to CASSQPRRAGTQYF.

The chain links TRBV9 to TRBJ2-5, with D perhaps TRBD2 (5 bases). This CDR3 contains 16 residues. The germline V gene encodes CDR1 SGDLS and CDR2 YYNGEE. V lost 6 bases, J lost 2 bases, and 20 bases lay in between. The CDR3 sequence is CASTPSTRTGQETQYF. Written as DNA, the CDR3 is TGTGCCAGCACCCCAAGCACGAGGACGGGACAAGAGACCCAGTACTTC.

The chain is built from TRBV2 and TRBJ2-2; D may be TRBD2 (6 bases). Trimming removed 6 bases from V and 1 base from J, with 15 bases in between. The germline V gene has CDR1 SNHLY and CDR2 FYNNEI. The CDR3 runs to 16 residues. The CDR3 spells CASSATSSWNTGELFF. CDR3 sequence (DNA): TGTGCCAGCAGCGCAACTAGCTCTTGGAACACCGGGGAGCTGTTTTTT.

About this clone itself: Other DNA sequences within the sample encode an identical CDR3. The chain joins TRBV18 to TRBJ1-5; weak D call: TRBD1 (5 bases). The CDR3 spans 12 residues. Germline-derived CDR1 and CDR2 are KGHSH and LQKENI. V lost 6 bases to trimming and J lost 7 bases, with 10 bases between them. CDR3 sequence (DNA): TGTGCCAGCTCTCCGGGGGGACAGCCCCAGCATTTT. Its translation: CASSPGGQPQHF.